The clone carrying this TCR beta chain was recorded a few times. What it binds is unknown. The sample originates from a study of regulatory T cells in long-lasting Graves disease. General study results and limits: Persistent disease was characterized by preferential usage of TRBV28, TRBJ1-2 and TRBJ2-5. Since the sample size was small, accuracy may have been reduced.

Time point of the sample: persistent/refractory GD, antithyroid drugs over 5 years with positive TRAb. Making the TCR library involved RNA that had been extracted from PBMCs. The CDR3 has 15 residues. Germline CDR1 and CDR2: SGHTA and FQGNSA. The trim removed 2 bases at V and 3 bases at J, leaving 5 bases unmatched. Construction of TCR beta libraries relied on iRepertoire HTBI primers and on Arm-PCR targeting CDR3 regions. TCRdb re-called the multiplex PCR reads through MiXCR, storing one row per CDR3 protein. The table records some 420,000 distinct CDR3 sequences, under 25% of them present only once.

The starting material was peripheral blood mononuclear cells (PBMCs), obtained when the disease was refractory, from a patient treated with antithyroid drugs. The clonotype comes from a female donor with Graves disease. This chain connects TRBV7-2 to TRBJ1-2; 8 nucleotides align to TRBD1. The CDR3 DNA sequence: TGTGCCAGCAGCTTAAGGTCAGGGGGCGACTATGGCTACACCTTC. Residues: CASSLRSGGDYGYTF.